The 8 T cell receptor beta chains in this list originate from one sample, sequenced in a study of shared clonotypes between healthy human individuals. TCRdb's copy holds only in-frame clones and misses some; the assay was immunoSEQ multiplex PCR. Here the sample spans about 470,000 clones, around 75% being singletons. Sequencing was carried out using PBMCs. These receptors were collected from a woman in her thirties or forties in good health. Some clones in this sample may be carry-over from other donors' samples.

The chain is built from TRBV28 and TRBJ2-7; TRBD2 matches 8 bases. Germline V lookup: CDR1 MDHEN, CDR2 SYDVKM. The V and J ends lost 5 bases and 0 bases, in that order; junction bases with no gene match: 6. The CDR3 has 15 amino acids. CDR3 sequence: CASSTRLARSYEQYF. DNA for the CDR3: TGTGCCAGCAGTACGAGACTAGCGCGCTCCTACGAGCAGTACTTC.

CDR3: CSPGSYEQYF. As DNA, the CDR3 is TGCAGTCCTGGATCCTACGAGCAGTACTTC. This chain joins TRBV20-1 and TRBJ2-7; D gene uncertain. Germline CDR1 reads DFQATT; CDR2 reads SNEGSKA (reference sequence). Trimming left V 8 bases short and J 1 base short, with 6 bases between. The CDR3 sequence is 10 residues long.

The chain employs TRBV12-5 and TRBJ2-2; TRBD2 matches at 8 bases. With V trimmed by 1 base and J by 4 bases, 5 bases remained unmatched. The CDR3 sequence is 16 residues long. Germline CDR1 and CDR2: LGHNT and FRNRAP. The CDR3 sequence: CASGLAAGDFTGELFF. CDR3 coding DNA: TGTGCTAGTGGTTTGGCAGCGGGAGATTTCACCGGGGAGCTGTTTTTT.

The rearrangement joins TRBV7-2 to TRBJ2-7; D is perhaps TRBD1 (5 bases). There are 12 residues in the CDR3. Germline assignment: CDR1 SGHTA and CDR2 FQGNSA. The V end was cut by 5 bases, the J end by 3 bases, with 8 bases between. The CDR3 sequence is CASSGDSYEQYF. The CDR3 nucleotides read TGTGCCAGCAGCGGAGACAGCTACGAGCAGTACTTC.

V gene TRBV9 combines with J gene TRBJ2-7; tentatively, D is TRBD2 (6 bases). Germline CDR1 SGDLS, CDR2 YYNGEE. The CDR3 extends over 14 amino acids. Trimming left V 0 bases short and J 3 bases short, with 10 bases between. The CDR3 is CASSVGGTGYEQYF. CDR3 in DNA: TGTGCCAGCAGCGTAGGGGGGACTGGCTACGAGCAGTACTTC.

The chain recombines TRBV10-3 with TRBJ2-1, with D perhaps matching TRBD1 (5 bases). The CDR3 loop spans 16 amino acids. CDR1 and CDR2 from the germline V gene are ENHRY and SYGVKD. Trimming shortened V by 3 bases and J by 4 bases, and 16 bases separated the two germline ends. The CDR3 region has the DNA TGTGCCATCAGTGATGGGGCCATTAATGCTTACAATGAGCAGTTCTTC. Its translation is CAISDGAINAYNEQFF.

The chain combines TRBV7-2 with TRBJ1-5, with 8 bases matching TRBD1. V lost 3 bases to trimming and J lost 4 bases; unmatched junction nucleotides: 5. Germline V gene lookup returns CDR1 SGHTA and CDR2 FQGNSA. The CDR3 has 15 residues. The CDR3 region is CASSLLQGGNQPQHF. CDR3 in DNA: TGTGCCAGCAGCTTGCTACAGGGGGGTAATCAGCCCCAGCATTTT. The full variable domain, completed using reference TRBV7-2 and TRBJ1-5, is GAGVSQSPSNKVTEKGKDVELRCDPISGHTALYWYRQSLGQGLEFLIYFQGNSAPDKSGLPSDRFSAERTGGSVSTLTIQRTQQEDSAVYLCASSLLQGGNQPQHFGDGTRLSIL.

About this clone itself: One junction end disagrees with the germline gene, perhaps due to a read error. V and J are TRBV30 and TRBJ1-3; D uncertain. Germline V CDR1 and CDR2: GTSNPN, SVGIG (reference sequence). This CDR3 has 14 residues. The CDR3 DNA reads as TGTGCCTGGAGTTCCGTTTCCCCCGGAAACACCATATGTTTT. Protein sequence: CAWSSVSPGNTICF.